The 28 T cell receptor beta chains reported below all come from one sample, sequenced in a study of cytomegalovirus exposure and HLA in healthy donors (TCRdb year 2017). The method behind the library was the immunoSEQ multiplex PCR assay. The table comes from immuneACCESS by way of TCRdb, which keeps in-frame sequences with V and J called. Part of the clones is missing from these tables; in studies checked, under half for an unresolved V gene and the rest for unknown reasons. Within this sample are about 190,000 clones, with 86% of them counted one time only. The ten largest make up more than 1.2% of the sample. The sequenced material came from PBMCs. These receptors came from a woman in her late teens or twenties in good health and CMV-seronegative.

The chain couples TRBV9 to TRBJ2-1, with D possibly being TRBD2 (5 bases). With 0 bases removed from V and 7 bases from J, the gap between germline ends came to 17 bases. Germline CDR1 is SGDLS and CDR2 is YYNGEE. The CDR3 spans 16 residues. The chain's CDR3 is CASSVDGQLWRNEQFF. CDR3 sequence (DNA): TGTGCCAGCAGCGTAGACGGGCAGCTATGGAGGAATGAGCAGTTCTTC.

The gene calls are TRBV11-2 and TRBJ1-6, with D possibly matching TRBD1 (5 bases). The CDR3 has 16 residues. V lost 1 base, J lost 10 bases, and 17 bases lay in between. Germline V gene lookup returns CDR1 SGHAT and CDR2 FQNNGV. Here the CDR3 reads CASSLVPTARRSPLHF. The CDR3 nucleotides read TGTGCCAGCAGCTTAGTCCCGACAGCCAGGCGGTCACCCCTCCACTTT.

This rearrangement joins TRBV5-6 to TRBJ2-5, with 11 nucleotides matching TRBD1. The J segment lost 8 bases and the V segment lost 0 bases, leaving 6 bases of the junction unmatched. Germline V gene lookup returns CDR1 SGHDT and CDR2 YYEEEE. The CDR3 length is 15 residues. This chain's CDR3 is CASSLGGQGASTQYF. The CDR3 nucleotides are TGTGCCAGCAGCTTGGGAGGACAGGGGGCGTCCACCCAGTACTTC.

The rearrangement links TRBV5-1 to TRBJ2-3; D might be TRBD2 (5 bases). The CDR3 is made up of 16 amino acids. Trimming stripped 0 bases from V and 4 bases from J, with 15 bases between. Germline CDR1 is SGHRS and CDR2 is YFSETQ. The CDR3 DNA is TGCGCCAGCAGCTTGGGGACTGTCTGGAGCGCAGATACGCAGTATTTT. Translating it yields CASSLGTVWSADTQYF.

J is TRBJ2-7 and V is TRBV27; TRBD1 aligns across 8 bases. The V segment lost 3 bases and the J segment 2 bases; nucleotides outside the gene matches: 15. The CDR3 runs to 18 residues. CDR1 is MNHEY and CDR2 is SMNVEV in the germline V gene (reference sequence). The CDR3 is CASSFRVHPGQETYEQYF. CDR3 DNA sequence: TGTGCCAGCAGTTTTCGTGTTCATCCGGGACAGGAGACCTACGAGCAGTACTTC.

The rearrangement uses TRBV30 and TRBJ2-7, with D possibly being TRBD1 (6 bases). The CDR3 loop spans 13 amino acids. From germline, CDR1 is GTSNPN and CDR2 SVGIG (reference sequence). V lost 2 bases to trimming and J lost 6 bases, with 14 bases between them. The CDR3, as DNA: TGTGCCTGGAGTACACGGACAGTTTCCGAGCAGTACTTC. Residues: CAWSTRTVSEQYF.

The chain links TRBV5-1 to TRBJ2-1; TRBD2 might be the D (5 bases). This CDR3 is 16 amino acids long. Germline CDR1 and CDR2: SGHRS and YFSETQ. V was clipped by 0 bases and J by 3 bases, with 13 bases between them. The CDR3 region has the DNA TGCGCCAGCAGCTTGGCAAATGCCGGGGTCTACAATGAGCAGTTCTTC. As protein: CASSLANAGVYNEQFF.

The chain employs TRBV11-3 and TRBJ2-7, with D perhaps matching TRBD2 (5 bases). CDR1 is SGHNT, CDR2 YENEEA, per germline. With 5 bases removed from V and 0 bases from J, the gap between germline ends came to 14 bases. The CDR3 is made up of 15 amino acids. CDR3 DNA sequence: TGTGCCAGCAGCACCGGTCTAGCTTTCTCCTACGAGCAGTACTTC. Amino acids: CASSTGLAFSYEQYF.

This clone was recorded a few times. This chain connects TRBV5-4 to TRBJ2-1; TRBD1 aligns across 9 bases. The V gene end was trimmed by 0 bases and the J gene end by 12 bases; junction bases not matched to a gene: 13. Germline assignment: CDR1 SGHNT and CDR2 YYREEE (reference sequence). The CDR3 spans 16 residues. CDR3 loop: CASSLAPGTGTGSQFF. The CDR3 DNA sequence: TGTGCCAGCAGCTTGGCCCCCGGGACAGGGACGGGATCGCAGTTCTTC.

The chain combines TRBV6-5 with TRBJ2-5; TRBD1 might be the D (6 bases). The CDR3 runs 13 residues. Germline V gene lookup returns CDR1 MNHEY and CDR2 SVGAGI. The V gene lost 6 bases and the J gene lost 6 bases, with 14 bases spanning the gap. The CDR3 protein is CASSDRPGKTQYF. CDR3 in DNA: TGTGCCAGCAGCGACAGGCCTGGCAAGACCCAGTACTTC.

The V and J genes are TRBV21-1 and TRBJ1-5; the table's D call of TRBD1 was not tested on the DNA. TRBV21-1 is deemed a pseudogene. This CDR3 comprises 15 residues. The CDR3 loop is CASSKKTGGNQPQHF. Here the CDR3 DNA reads TGTGCCAGCAGCAAAAAGACAGGGGGCAATCAGCCCCAGCATTTT.

The CDR3 DNA is TGCGCCAGCAGCTTGGGGACAGGGGACGCCTATGGCTACACCTTC. Its translation: CASSLGTGDAYGYTF. The chain recombines TRBV5-1 with TRBJ1-2; TRBD1 aligns across 9 bases. Looked up from germline, CDR1 is SGHRS and CDR2 is YFSETQ. The CDR3 covers 15 residues. The ends lost 0 bases at V and 4 bases at J; junction bases unmatched: 4.

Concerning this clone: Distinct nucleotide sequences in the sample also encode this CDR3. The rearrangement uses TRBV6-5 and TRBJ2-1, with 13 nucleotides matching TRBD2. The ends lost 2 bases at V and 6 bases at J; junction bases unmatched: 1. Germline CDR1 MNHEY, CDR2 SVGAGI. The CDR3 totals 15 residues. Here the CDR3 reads CASSYRTSGGNEQFF. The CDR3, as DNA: TGTGCCAGCAGTTACCGGACTAGCGGGGGCAATGAGCAGTTCTTC.

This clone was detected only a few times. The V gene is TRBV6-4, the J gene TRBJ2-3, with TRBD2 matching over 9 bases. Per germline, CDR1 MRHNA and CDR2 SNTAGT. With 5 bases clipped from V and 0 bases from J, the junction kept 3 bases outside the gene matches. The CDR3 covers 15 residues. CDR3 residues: CASSLSGGSTDTQYF. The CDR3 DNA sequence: TGTGCCAGCAGTCTTAGCGGGGGTAGCACAGATACGCAGTATTTT.

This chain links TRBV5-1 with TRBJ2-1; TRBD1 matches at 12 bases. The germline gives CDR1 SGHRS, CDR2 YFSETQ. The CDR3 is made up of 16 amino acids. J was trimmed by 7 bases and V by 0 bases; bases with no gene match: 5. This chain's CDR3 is CASSLVGTGGDNEQFF. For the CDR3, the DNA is TGCGCCAGCAGCTTGGTGGGGACAGGGGGCGATAATGAGCAGTTCTTC.

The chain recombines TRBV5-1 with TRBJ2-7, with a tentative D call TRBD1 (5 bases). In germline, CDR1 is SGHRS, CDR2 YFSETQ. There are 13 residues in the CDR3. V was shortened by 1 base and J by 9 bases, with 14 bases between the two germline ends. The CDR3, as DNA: TGCGCCAGCAGCTTGCAGGGATTTGACGGGCAGTACTTC. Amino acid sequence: CASSLQGFDGQYF.

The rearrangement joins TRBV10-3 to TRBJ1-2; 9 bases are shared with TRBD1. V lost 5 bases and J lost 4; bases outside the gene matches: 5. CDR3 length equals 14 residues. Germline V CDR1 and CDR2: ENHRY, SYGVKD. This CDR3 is CAISLGQGIYGYTF. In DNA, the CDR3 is TGTGCCATCAGTCTGGGACAGGGCATCTATGGCTACACCTTC.

DNA for the CDR3: TGTGCCAGCAGTGAGTCCGGACAGGGGGGCTATGGCTACACCTTC. Translating it yields CASSESGQGGYGYTF. The rearrangement joins TRBV25-1 to TRBJ1-2; 10 nucleotides align to TRBD1. The CDR3 spans 15 residues. The germline CDR1 and CDR2 sequences are MGHDK and SYGVNS. Trimming cost V 3 bases and J 4 bases; bases outside gene matches: 5.

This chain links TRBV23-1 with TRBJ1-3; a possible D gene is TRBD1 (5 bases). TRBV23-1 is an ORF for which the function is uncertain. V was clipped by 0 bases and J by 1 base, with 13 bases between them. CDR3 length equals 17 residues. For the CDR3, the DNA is TGCGCCAGCAGTCAATCGGGGCGGGGAAGTTCTGGAAACACCATATATTTT. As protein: CASSQSGRGSSGNTIYF.

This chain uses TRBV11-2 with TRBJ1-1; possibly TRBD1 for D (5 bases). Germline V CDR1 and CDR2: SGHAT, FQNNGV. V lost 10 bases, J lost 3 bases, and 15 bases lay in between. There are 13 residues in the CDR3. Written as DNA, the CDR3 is TGTGCCACCAGTTCGGGGGGGGACACTGAAGCTTTCTTT. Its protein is CATSSGGDTEAFF.

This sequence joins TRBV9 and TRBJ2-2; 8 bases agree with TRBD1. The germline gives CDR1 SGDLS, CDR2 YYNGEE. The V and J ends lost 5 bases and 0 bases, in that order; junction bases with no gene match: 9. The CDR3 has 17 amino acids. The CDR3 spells CASSRTGRLANTGELFF. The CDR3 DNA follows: TGTGCCAGCAGTCGGACAGGGCGCCTCGCGAACACCGGGGAGCTGTTTTTT.

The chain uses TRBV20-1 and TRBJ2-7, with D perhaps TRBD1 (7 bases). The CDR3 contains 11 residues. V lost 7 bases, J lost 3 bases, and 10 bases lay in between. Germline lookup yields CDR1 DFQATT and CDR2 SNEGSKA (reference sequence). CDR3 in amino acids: CSGGDSYEQYF. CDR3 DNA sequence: TGCAGTGGGGGGGACAGCTACGAGCAGTACTTC.

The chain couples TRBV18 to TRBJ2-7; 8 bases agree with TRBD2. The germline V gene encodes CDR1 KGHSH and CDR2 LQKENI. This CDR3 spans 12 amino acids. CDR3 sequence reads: CVTGGNLREQYF. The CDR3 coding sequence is TGTGTCACGGGGGGGAACTTACGCGAGCAGTACTTC.

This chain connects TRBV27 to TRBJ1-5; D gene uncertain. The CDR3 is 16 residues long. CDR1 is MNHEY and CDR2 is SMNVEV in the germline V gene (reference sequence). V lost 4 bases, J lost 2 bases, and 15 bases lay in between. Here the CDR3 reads CASSSQASWGNQPQHF. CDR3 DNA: TGTGCCAGCAGTTCCCAAGCGTCCTGGGGCAATCAGCCCCAGCATTTT.

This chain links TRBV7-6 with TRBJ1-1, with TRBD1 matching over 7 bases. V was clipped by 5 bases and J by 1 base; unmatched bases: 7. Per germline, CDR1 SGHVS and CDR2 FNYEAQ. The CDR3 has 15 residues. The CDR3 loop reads CASSPRTGPNTEAFF. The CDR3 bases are TGTGCCAGCAGCCCGCGGACAGGCCCGAACACTGAAGCTTTCTTT.

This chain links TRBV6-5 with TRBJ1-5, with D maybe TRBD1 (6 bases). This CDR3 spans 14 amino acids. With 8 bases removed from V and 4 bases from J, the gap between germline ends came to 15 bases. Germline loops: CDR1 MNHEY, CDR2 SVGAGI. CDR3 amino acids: CASRTGGMNQPQHF. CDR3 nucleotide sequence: TGTGCCAGCCGTACTGGGGGCATGAATCAGCCCCAGCATTTT.

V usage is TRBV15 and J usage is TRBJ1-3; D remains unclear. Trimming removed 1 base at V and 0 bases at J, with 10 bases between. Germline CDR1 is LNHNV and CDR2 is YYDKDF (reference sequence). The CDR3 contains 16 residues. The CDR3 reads CATSRGRQASGNTIYF. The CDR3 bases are TGTGCCACCAGCAGAGGTAGGCAGGCCTCTGGAAACACCATATATTTT.

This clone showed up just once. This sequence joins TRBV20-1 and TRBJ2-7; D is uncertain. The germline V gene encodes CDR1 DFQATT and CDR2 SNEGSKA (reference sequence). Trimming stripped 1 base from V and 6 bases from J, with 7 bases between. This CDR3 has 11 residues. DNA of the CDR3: TGCAGTGCTAGAGGTCGGGTCGAGCAGTACTTC. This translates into CSARGRVEQYF.